This T cell receptor (beta chain) was captured in a study of blood T cell repertoires in COVID-19. The overall study: The study drew acute and convalescent COVID-19 samples from the United States, Italy and Spain.

The data were produced by immunoSEQ multiplex PCR, yet TCRdb's version contains in-frame clones alone and is incomplete. The table shows about 190,000 clones, with around 85% occurring only once. J was trimmed by 4 bases and V by 3 bases; bases with no gene match: 0. This CDR3 comprises 13 residues. The chain uses TRBV12-3 or TRBV12-4 and TRBJ2-5; 9 nucleotides line up with TRBD1. This TCR was sampled from a woman between 50 and 59 years old with acute or convalescent COVID-19. Source material: peripheral blood. The DNA for the CDR3 is TGTGCCAGCAGTTTGGACAGGGGAGAGACCCAGTACTTC. Protein product: CASSLDRGETQYF.